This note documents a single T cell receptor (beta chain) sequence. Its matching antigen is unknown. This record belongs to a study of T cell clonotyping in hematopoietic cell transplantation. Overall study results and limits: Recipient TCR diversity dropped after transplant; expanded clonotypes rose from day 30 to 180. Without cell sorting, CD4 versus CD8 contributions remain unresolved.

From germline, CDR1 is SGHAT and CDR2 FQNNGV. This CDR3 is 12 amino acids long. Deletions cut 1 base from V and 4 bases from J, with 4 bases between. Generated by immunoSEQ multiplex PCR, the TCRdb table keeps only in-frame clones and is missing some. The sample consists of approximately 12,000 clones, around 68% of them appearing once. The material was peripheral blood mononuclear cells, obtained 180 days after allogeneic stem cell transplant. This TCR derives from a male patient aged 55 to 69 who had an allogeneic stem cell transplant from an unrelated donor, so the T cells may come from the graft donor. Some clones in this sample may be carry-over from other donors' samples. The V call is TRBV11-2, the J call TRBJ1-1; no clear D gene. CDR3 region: CASSLAGTEAFF. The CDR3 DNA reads TGTGCCAGCAGCTTAGCTGGCACTGAAGCTTTCTTT.